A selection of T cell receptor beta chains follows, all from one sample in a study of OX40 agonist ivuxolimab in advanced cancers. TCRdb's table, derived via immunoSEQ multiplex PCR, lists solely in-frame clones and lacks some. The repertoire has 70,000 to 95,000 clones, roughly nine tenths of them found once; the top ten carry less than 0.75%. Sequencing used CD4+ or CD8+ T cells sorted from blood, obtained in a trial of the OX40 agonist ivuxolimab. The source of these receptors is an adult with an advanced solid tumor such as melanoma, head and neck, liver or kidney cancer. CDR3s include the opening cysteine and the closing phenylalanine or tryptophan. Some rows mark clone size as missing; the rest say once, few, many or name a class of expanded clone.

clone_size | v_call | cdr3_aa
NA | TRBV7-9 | CASSLETPQARNEQFF
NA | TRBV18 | CASSPRTSIYNEQFF
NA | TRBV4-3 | CASSWTASNTGELFF
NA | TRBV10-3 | CAISVQAGDEQYF
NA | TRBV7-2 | CASSLDEGAGGYTF
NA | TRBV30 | CAWSGRGRSGSSYEQYF
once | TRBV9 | CASSLTAGNTEAFF
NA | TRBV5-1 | CAGSLKVSSGGNADTQYF
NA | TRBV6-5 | CASRVSRGPEAFF
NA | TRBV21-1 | CASSEGTVHQETQYF
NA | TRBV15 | CATSRDRNYEQYF
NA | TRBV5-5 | CASSLIADNEQFF
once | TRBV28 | CASSLRGYGYTF
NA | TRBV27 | CASRRLDQETQYF
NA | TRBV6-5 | CASSYSRTLSYEQYF
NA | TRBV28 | CASSLGRISKLFF
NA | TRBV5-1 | CASSSTDPNYGYTF
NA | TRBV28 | CASSLGLAGVQLGRFF
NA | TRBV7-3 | CASSPSREAVYNEQFF
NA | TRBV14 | CASSQWGAKETQYF
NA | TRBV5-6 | CASSLSTGGLNTEAFF
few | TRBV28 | CASSLLGSNQPQHF
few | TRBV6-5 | CASSSTSGALFF
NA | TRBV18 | CASSPGRVNQPQHF
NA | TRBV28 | CASSLWQLGYTF
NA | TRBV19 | CASRERDGSNQPQHF
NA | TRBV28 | CASSLPLGRGTDTQYF
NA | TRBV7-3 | CASSWGLAGGQYEQYF